A single T cell receptor (beta chain) is shown here with its context. The antigen is not known. The sample belongs to a study of cytomegalovirus exposure and HLA in healthy donors. Primers: 60 Vbeta forward and 13 Jbeta reverse. The table came from immunoSEQ multiplex PCR; TCRdb's copy has only in-frame clones and leaves some out. Here the sample spans about 180,000 clones, about three quarters being singletons. The CDR3 has 14 amino acids. V was pared by 5 bases and J by 11 bases, with 20 bases between. Germline CDR1 is PRHDT and CDR2 is FYEKMQ (reference sequence). The study sampled nominally healthy donors, though unrecorded immune exposures were likely. Broader study findings: Rare TCR sequences dominated, though some public TCRs recurred in many donors. A few of the chains that were CMV-associated were confirmed in vitro to be specific for CMV antigens.

The clonotype comes from a woman aged 50 to 60 in good health and CMV-seropositive. The chain is built from TRBV13 and TRBJ2-3, with D possibly being TRBD2 (6 bases). What was sequenced was PBMCs. Here the CDR3 reads CASSEGLTHRGQYF. In DNA form, the CDR3 reads TGTGCCAGCAGCGAGGGACTCACCCACCGGGGGCAGTATTTT.